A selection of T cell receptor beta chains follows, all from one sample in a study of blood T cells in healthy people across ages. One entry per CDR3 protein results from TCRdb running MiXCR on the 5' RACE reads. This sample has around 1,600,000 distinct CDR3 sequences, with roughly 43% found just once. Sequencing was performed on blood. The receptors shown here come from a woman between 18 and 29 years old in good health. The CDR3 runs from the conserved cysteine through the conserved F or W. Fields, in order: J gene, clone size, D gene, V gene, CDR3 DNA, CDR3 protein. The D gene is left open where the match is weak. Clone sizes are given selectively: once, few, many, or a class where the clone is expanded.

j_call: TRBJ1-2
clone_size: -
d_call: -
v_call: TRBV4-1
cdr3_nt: TGCGCCAGCAGCCATCCAGGCACGAAAAGGGGCTACACCTTC
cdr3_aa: CASSHPGTKRGYTF

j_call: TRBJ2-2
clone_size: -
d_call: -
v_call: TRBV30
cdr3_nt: TGTGCCCTCGGGGCCGGGGAGCTGTTTTTT
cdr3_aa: CALGAGELFF

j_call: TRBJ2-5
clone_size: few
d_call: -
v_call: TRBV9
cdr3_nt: TGTGCCAGCAGCGTAGGTGTCCACGAGAAAGAGACCCAGTACTTC
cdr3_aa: CASSVGVHEKETQYF

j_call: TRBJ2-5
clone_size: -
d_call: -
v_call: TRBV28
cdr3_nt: TGTGCCAGCAAGAGCGGGTGGATGTACTTC
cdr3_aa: CASKSGWMYF

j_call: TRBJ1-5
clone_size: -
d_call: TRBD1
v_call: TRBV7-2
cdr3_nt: TGTGCCAGCAGCCTCCGGGACAGTACTAATCAGCCCCAGCATTTT
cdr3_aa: CASSLRDSTNQPQHF

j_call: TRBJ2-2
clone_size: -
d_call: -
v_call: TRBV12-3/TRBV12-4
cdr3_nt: TGTGCCAGCAGTTCCGAGACCACCGGGGAGCTGTTTTTT
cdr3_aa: CASSSETTGELFF

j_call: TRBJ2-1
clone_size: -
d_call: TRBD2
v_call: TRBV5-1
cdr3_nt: TGCGCCAGCAGCGCAACTAGCGGGAGGGCCGGGTACAATGAGCAGTTCTTC
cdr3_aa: CASSATSGRAGYNEQFF

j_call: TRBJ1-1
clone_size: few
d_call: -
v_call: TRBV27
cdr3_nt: TGTGCCAGCAGTTCGGTCAGATTCACTGAAGCTTTCTTT
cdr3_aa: CASSSVRFTEAFF

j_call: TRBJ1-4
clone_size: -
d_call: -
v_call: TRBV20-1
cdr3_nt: TGCAGTGCTACCGACAGCCCTTGGGCTAATGAAAAACTGTTTTTT
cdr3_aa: CSATDSPWANEKLFF

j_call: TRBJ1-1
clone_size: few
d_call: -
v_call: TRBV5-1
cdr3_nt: TGCGCCAGCAGCCTGTCGCCAGGGAACACTGAAGCTTTCTTT
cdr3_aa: CASSLSPGNTEAFF

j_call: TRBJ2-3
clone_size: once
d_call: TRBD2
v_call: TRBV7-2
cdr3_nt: TGTGCCAGCAGCATCGGACTAGCTGGAGATACGCAGTATTTT
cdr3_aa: CASSIGLAGDTQYF

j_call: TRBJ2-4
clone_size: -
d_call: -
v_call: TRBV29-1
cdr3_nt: TGCAGCGTTGAGCAGGGACAAATCGGGAACCAGTACTTC
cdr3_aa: CSVEQGQIGNQYF

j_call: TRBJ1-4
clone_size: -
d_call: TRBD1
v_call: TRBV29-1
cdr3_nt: TGCAGCGCCGCGGAGGGGGCGAGGGAAAAACTGTTTTTT
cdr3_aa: CSAAEGAREKLFF

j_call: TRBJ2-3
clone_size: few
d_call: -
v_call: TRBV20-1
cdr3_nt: TGCAGTGCAAAACAGGGTTGGTCTTGGAATACGCAGTATTTT
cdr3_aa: CSAKQGWSWNTQYF

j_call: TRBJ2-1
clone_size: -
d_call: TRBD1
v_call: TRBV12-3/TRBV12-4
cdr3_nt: TGTGCCAGCAGTCCCCGGGACAGGGCATTCGGTGAGCAGTTCTTC
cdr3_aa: CASSPRDRAFGEQFF

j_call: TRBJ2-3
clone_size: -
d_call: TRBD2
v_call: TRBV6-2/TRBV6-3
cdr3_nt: TGTGCCAGCAGTTACGGACTAGCGGTTATCACAGATACGCAGTATTTT
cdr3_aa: CASSYGLAVITDTQYF